This T cell receptor (beta chain) is from a study of PD-1 blockade in mismatch repair-deficient tumors. Study findings and constraints: Tumor-resident clones, often undetectable pretreatment in blood, expanded then contracted after pembrolizumab.

Worth noting for this clone: What it binds is not known.

V lost 4 bases to trimming and J lost 6 bases, with 12 bases between them. This CDR3 has 13 residues. Per germline, CDR1 SNHLY and CDR2 FYNNEI. TCRdb's copy holds only in-frame clones and misses some; the assay was immunoSEQ multiplex PCR. The sample lists roughly 40,000 clones, about 88% occurring once. The clonotype comes from an adult with mismatch repair-deficient cancer. The rearrangement uses TRBV2 and TRBJ1-1; D is perhaps TRBD1 (6 bases). Sequenced here: peripheral blood, sampled roughly 75 weeks after starting pembrolizumab. CDR3 sequence reads: CASSGGGAAEAFF. CDR3 in DNA: TGTGCCAGCAGTGGGGGGGGCGCGGCTGAAGCTTTCTTT.